One sample yielded the 24 T cell receptor beta chains listed below, sequenced in a study of blood T cell repertoires in COVID-19. Repertoires were generated with immunoSEQ multiplex PCR, while TCRdb's copy carries only in-frame clones and drops some. The sample yields some 340,000 clones, about four fifths seen once. Sequences were obtained from peripheral blood. The origin of the receptors is a man aged 30 to 39 with active or convalescent COVID-19.

In its sample, this clone was seen once. The chain joins TRBV13 to TRBJ2-7, with 11 bases lining up with TRBD2. The CDR3 runs 13 residues. The ends lost 5 bases at V and 12 bases at J; junction bases unmatched: 9. Germline V gene lookup returns CDR1 PRHDT and CDR2 FYEKMQ (reference sequence). The DNA of the CDR3 is TGTGCCAGCAGCCCTGGACTAGCGGGTCCCCTGTACTTC. Amino acids: CASSPGLAGPLYF.

This clone was found a few times. The chain carries TRBV6-6 and TRBJ2-5; 9 nucleotides agree with TRBD1. This CDR3 is 15 amino acids long. Germline CDR1 reads MNHNY; CDR2 reads SVGAGI (reference sequence). Trimming removed 0 bases from V and 5 bases from J; junction bases left unmatched: 4. The CDR3 nucleotides are TGTGCCAGCAGTTACTCGGGGGACAGGGACGAGACCCAGTACTTC. Amino acids: CASSYSGDRDETQYF.

The chain has TRBV18 and TRBJ2-2; 7 bases line up with TRBD1. The CDR3 is 15 residues long. Germline V lookup: CDR1 KGHSH, CDR2 LQKENI. The J segment lost 7 bases and the V segment lost 2 bases, leaving 7 bases of the junction unmatched. In DNA form, the CDR3 reads TGTGCCAGCTCACCAAGCAGACAGGGTGTCGGGGAGCTGTTTTTT. Its protein is CASSPSRQGVGELFF.

The J gene is TRBJ2-3, the V gene TRBV2; tentatively, D is TRBD2 (5 bases). V was shortened by 6 bases and J by 3 bases, with 10 bases between the two germline ends. The length of the CDR3 is 13 residues. Per germline, CDR1 SNHLY and CDR2 FYNNEI. As DNA, the CDR3 is TGTGCCAGCAGCCGGACTGTAACAGATACGCAGTATTTT. Protein: CASSRTVTDTQYF.

The rearrangement uses TRBV11-3 and TRBJ2-1; tentatively, D is TRBD2 (6 bases). Trimming pared 0 bases from V and 2 bases from J, leaving 14 bases between. Germline CDR1 SGHNT, CDR2 YENEEA. This CDR3 has 17 residues. CDR3 loop: CASSLDGRDIPYNEQFF. The DNA of the CDR3 is TGTGCCAGCAGCTTAGACGGGCGGGATATCCCCTACAATGAGCAGTTCTTC.

This chain connects TRBV25-1 to TRBJ2-7; D is uncertain. The CDR3 has 11 residues. Trimming removed 5 bases from V and 3 bases from J, with 5 bases in between. Germline V gene data show CDR1 as MGHDK and CDR2 as SYGVNS. The DNA of the CDR3 is TGTGCCAGCAGTTACATCTACGAGCAGTACTTC. This encodes CASSYIYEQYF.

The chain is built from TRBV6-5 and TRBJ1-2; no clear D gene. From germline, CDR1 is MNHEY and CDR2 SVGAGI. The CDR3 has 12 amino acids. Between the trimmed V and J ends, which lost 9 bases and 8 bases, there was a span of 16 bases. The CDR3 here is CASGRAAEGYTF. CDR3 nucleotide sequence: TGTGCCAGTGGGCGGGCCGCGGAAGGCTACACCTTC.

This chain joins TRBV19 and TRBJ2-7; TRBD2 aligns across 7 bases. The CDR3 consists of 14 residues. Germline V CDR1 and CDR2: LNHDA, SQIVND (reference sequence). With V trimmed by 3 bases and J by 3 bases, 5 bases remained unmatched. CDR3: CASSIGRGNYEQYF. CDR3 in DNA: TGTGCCAGTAGTATTGGGCGGGGGAACTACGAGCAGTACTTC.

The V call is TRBV29-1, the J call TRBJ2-3, with D maybe TRBD2 (7 bases). The CDR3 extends over 14 amino acids. With 4 bases removed from V and 1 base from J, the gap between germline ends came to 12 bases. The germline V gene has CDR1 SQVTM and CDR2 ANQGSEA. The CDR3 here is CSVVVGGRTDTQYF. The CDR3 DNA sequence: TGCAGCGTTGTGGTGGGGGGGCGCACAGATACGCAGTATTTT.

The rearrangement uses TRBV4-3 and TRBJ2-3; 12 bases map to TRBD2. The CDR3 length is 17 residues. Germline V gene sequence: CDR1 LGHNA, CDR2 YSLEER. Losses at the gene ends were 1 base for V and 6 bases for J; bases not matched to a gene: 8. The CDR3, as DNA: TGCGCCAGCAGCCAAGGATGGAGGCTAGCGGGAGGGGATACGCAGTATTTT. This gives the protein CASSQGWRLAGGDTQYF.

This chain uses TRBV11-2 with TRBJ1-5; 7 nucleotides align to TRBD1. V lost 1 base, J lost 6 bases, and 6 bases stayed unmatched. Germline V gives CDR1 SGHAT, CDR2 FQNNGV. This CDR3 has 15 amino acids. The chain's CDR3 is CASSLGSGGSQPQHF. CDR3 bases: TGTGCCAGCAGCTTAGGGTCAGGGGGGAGTCAGCCCCAGCATTTT.

The rearrangement uses TRBV4-2 and TRBJ2-7; 8 bases line up with TRBD2. The CDR3 runs to 16 residues. The V segment lost 4 bases and the J segment 2 bases; nucleotides outside the gene matches: 10. Looked up from germline, CDR1 is LGHNA and CDR2 is YNFKEQ. CDR3 nucleotide sequence: TGTGCCAGCAGCCCTCGGAGGGCGGGGGGACCCTACGAGCAGTACTTC. Amino acids: CASSPRRAGGPYEQYF.

V usage is TRBV2 and J usage is TRBJ2-7, with a weak D call TRBD2 (6 bases). The V end lost 6 bases, the J end lost 5 bases, and 20 bases lay between the germline ends. The CDR3 covers 15 residues. The germline V gene has CDR1 SNHLY and CDR2 FYNNEI. The CDR3 DNA reads TGTGCCAGCAGGAGGGAGGCGGAGGGCGAGAACGAGCAGTACTTC. It translates to CASRREAEGENEQYF.

In this sample, this clone turned up once. The CDR3 loop is CASSSDRTGQAFF. Written as DNA, the CDR3 is TGTGCCAGCAGTTCCGACCGGACAGGGCAGGCTTTCTTT. V usage is TRBV12-3 or TRBV12-4 and J usage is TRBJ1-1; 8 bases line up with TRBD1. V gave up 4 bases and J gave up 11 bases; unmatched junction bases: 9. This CDR3 comprises 13 residues.

This clone was observed once. The chain employs TRBV5-4 and TRBJ1-6, with a tentative D call TRBD1 (5 bases). V dropped 2 bases and J dropped 7 bases, with 10 bases sitting between them. CDR1 SGHNT and CDR2 YYREEE come from the germline V gene (reference sequence). The length of the CDR3 is 14 residues. The CDR3: CASSFRVSNSPLHF. The CDR3 nucleotides read TGTGCCAGCAGCTTCAGGGTTTCGAATTCACCCCTCCACTTT.

V gene TRBV27 combines with J gene TRBJ2-1; 12 positions match TRBD2. CDR3 length equals 15 residues. Per the germline V gene, CDR1 is MNHEY and CDR2 is SMNVEV (reference sequence). The ends lost 8 bases at V and 6 bases at J; junction bases unmatched: 8. The CDR3 is CASSSPLAGGNEQFF. For the CDR3, the DNA is TGTGCCAGCTCGTCACCACTAGCGGGAGGCAATGAGCAGTTCTTC.

This clone was counted a single time. The J gene is TRBJ2-5, the V gene TRBV28; 7 bases map to TRBD2. J gave up 4 bases and V 3 bases, and 11 bases lay outside the gene matches. The CDR3 consists of 16 residues. Germline assignment: CDR1 MDHEN and CDR2 SYDVKM. DNA of the CDR3: TGTGCCAGCAGTTTGCCGACTAGCCTAGCTCGAGAGACCCAGTACTTC. Translation gives CASSLPTSLARETQYF.

The chain links TRBV7-9 to TRBJ1-6, with TRBD1 matching over 10 bases. The V gene end was trimmed by 4 bases and the J gene end by 12 bases; junction bases not matched to a gene: 9. Per the germline V gene, CDR1 is SEHNR and CDR2 is FQNEAQ (reference sequence). The CDR3 runs to 15 residues. Here the CDR3 reads CASSSFDRGQRPLHF. CDR3 DNA sequence: TGTGCCAGCAGCTCGTTCGACAGGGGGCAACGACCCCTCCACTTT.

V usage is TRBV6-1 and J usage is TRBJ1-4; D is undetermined. The germline gives CDR1 MNHNS, CDR2 SASEGT. The V gene lost 7 bases and the J gene lost 3 bases, with 15 bases spanning the gap. CDR3 length: 15 amino acids. The CDR3 nucleotides are TGTGCCAGCATAATGGAGGAAGGTGCTAATGAAAAACTGTTTTTT. As protein: CASIMEEGANEKLFF.

The V gene is TRBV7-2, the J gene TRBJ1-4, with 11 positions matching TRBD1. The CDR3 is made up of 17 amino acids. V lost 4 bases to trimming and J lost 6 bases; unmatched junction nucleotides: 10. From germline, CDR1 is SGHTA and CDR2 FQGNSA. CDR3 DNA: TGTGCCAGCAGCTCCGTCTTCCCGGGACAGGGGGATGAAAAACTGTTTTTT. As protein: CASSSVFPGQGDEKLFF.

The CDR3 region is CASTGTGNTGELFF. In DNA, the CDR3 is TGCGCCAGCACCGGGACAGGGAACACCGGGGAGCTGTTTTTT. V usage is TRBV5-1 and J usage is TRBJ2-2; 8 bases agree with TRBD1. CDR1 is SGHRS and CDR2 is YFSETQ in the germline V gene. CDR3 length equals 14 residues. The ends lost 6 bases at V and 1 base at J; junction bases unmatched: 2.

The CDR3 DNA reads TGTGCCAGCAGCACGGGCGTCGGCGGGGGAGATACGCAGTATTTT. It is translated as CASSTGVGGGDTQYF. The V gene is TRBV7-2, the J gene TRBJ2-3; TRBD2 matches 7 bases. CDR3 length: 15 amino acids. V dropped 5 bases and J dropped 5; count of bases not matched to a gene: 10. Per the germline V gene, CDR1 is SGHTA and CDR2 is FQGNSA. Supplemented by reference TRBV7-2 and TRBJ2-3, the full variable domain reads GAGVSQSPSNKVTEKGKDVELRCDPISGHTALYWYRQSLGQGLEFLIYFQGNSAPDKSGLPSDRFSAERTGGSVSTLTIQRTQQEDSAVYLCASSTGVGGGDTQYFGPGTRLTVL.

The CDR3 DNA is TGTGCCAGCAGTTTACGGGGTAGGGAGACCCAGTACTTC. Encoded protein: CASSLRGRETQYF. This chain joins TRBV27 and TRBJ2-5, with a weak D call TRBD2 (5 bases). The CDR3 totals 13 residues. Germline loops: CDR1 MNHEY, CDR2 SMNVEV (reference sequence). Trimming stripped 2 bases from V and 5 bases from J, with 9 bases between.

V usage is TRBV7-6 and J usage is TRBJ2-2, with D perhaps matching TRBD2 (6 bases). The CDR3 sequence is 14 residues long. The germline CDR1 and CDR2 sequences are SGHVS and FNYEAQ. V was shortened by 6 bases and J by 0 bases, with 8 bases between the two germline ends. Written as DNA, the CDR3 is TGTGCCAGCAGGGGACTGGCGAACACCGGGGAGCTGTTTTTT. Protein: CASRGLANTGELFF.